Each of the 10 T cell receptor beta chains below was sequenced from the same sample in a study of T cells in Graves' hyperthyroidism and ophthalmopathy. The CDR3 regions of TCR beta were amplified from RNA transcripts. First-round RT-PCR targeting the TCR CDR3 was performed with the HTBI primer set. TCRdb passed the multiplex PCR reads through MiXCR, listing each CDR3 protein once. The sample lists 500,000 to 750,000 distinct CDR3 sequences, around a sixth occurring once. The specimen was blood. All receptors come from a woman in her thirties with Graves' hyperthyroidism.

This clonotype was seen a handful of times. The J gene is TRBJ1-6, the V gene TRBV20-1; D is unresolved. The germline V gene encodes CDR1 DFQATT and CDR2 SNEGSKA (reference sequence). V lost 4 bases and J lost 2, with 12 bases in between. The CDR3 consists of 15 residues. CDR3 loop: CSANGEGTYNSPLHF. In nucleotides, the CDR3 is TGCAGTGCTAATGGGGAGGGAACCTATAATTCACCCCTCCACTTT.

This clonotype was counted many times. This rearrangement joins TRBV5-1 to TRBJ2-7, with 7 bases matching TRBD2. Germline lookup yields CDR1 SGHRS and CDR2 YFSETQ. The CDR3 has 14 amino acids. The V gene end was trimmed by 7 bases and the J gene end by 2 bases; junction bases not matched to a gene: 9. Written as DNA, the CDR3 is TGCGCCAGCCGGCCGCCGGGGGGAACCTACGAGCAGTACTTC. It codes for CASRPPGGTYEQYF.

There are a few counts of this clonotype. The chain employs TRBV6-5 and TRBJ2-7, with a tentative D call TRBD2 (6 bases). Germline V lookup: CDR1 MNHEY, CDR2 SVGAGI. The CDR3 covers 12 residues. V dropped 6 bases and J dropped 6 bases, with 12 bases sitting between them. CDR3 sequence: CASRDYFGEQYF. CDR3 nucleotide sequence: TGTGCCAGCAGGGACTATTTTGGCGAGCAGTACTTC.

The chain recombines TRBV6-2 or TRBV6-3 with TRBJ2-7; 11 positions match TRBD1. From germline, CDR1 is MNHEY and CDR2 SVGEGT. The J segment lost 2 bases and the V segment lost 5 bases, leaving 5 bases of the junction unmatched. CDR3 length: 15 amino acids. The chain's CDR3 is CASSRGQGAPYEQYF. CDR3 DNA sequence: TGTGCCAGCAGTAGAGGACAGGGGGCCCCCTACGAGCAGTACTTC.

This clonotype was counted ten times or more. CDR3 DNA: TGCAGTGCTAGCGACTATTGGACCGAAAACTCCTACGAGCAGTACTTC. Encoded protein: CSASDYWTENSYEQYF. V usage is TRBV20-1 and J usage is TRBJ2-7; D possibly corresponds to TRBD2 (5 bases). Trimming left V 3 bases short and J 0 bases short, with 18 bases between. Germline values: CDR1 DFQATT, CDR2 SNEGSKA (reference sequence). The CDR3 has 16 amino acids.

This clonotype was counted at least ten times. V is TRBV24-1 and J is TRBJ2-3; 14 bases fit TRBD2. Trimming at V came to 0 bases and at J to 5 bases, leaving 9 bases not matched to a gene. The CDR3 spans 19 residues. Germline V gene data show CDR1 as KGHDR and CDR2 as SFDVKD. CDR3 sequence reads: CATSDLGGLAGVEEDTQYF. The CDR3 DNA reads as TGTGCCACCAGTGATTTGGGGGGACTAGCGGGAGTAGAGGAAGATACGCAGTATTTT.

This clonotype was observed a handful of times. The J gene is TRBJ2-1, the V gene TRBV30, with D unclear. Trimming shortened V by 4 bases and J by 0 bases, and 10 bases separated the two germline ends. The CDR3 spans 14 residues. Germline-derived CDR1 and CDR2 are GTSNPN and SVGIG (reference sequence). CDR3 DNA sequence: TGTGCCTGGATGCACGGACGCTCCTACAATGAGCAGTTCTTC. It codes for CAWMHGRSYNEQFF.

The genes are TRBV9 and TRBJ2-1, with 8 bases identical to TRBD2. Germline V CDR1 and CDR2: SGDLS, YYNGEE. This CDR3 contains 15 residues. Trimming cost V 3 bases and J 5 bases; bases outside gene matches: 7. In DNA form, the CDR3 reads TGTGCCAGCAGCGCCGCGGGACTAGTCGACAATGAGCAGTTCTTC. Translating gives CASSAAGLVDNEQFF.

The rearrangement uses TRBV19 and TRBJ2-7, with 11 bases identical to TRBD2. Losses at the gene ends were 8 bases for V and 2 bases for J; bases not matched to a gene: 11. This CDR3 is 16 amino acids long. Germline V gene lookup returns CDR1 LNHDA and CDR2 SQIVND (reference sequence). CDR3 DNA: TGTGCCAGTCAAAGGCGGGTAGCGGGAGGGACCTACGAGCAGTACTTC. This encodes CASQRRVAGGTYEQYF.

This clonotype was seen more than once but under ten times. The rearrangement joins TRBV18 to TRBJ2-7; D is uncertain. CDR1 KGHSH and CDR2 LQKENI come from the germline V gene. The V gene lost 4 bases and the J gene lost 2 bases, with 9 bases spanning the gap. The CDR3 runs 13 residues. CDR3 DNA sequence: TGTGCCAGCTCACGCGAGCATCCCTACGAGCAGTACTTC. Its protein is CASSREHPYEQYF.